This is a list of T cell receptor beta chains from one sample in a study of control samples from healthy donors and cancer patients. Sequencing was performed with immunoSEQ multiplex PCR; in TCRdb, only in-frame clones are kept and a portion is missing. The table shows fewer than 90,000 clones, with 85% to 90% occurring only once. Material for sequencing was PBMCs. The receptors come from a woman in her fifties or sixties with head and neck cancer. CDR3s include the opening cysteine and the closing phenylalanine or tryptophan. A D gene is named only where the DNA matches it firmly. Where a row states a size, it is once, few, many or the class of an expanded clone; other rows omit it.

abundance: -; d_gene: TRBD2; j_gene: TRBJ2-7; v_gene: TRBV27; CDR3nt: TGTGCCAGCAGTTCCGAACGACTAGCGGGGGCCTACGAGCAGTACTTC; CDR3aa: CASSSERLAGAYEQYF
abundance: -; d_gene: -; j_gene: TRBJ2-7; v_gene: TRBV4-1; CDR3nt: TGCGCCAGCAGCCAACTTGCTGGCGGTAGCTCCTACGAGCAGTACTTC; CDR3aa: CASSQLAGGSSYEQYF
abundance: -; d_gene: -; j_gene: TRBJ1-3; v_gene: TRBV28; CDR3nt: TGTGCCAGCAGTTTACCCCCGGACGGGTCCGTTTCTGGAAACACCATATATTTT; CDR3aa: CASSLPPDGSVSGNTIYF
abundance: -; d_gene: TRBD2; j_gene: TRBJ2-7; v_gene: TRBV28; CDR3nt: TGTGCCAGCAGTAGACTAGCGGGTGGAGTCCCCTACGAGCAGTACTTC; CDR3aa: CASSRLAGGVPYEQYF
abundance: -; d_gene: TRBD1; j_gene: TRBJ1-1; v_gene: TRBV10-1; CDR3nt: TGCGCCAGCAGCTTGACAGGGGACAATGAAGCTTTCTTT; CDR3aa: CASSLTGDNEAFF
abundance: -; d_gene: -; j_gene: TRBJ2-7; v_gene: TRBV27; CDR3nt: TGTGCCAGCAGTTGGGGCGGGGTTTCGTACGAGCAGTACTTC; CDR3aa: CASSWGGVSYEQYF
abundance: -; d_gene: -; j_gene: TRBJ2-2; v_gene: TRBV11-2; CDR3nt: TGTGCCAGCAGCTTAGGCACCGGGGAGCTGTTTTTT; CDR3aa: CASSLGTGELFF
abundance: -; d_gene: -; j_gene: TRBJ1-6; v_gene: TRBV7-3; CDR3nt: TGTGCCAGCAGCTTACGGCGGGAGGGTTCACCCCTCCACTTT; CDR3aa: CASSLRREGSPLHF
abundance: -; d_gene: TRBD1; j_gene: TRBJ2-7; v_gene: TRBV3-1/TRBV3-2; CDR3nt: TGTGCCAGCAGCCAACAGGGGGCTCCGATGTACGAGCAGTACTTC; CDR3aa: CASSQQGAPMYEQYF
abundance: -; d_gene: -; j_gene: TRBJ2-3; v_gene: TRBV9; CDR3nt: TGTGCCAGCAGCGTAGCTGGAAGGGGTCCAGATACGCAGTATTTT; CDR3aa: CASSVAGRGPDTQYF
abundance: -; d_gene: -; j_gene: TRBJ1-2; v_gene: TRBV19; CDR3nt: TGTGCCAGTAGTTTATACCTCGACTATGGCTACACCTTC; CDR3aa: CASSLYLDYGYTF
abundance: -; d_gene: -; j_gene: TRBJ2-3; v_gene: TRBV14; CDR3nt: TGTGCCAGCAGCCAAGATCCAGTGGGAAGGAAAGATACGCAGTATTTT; CDR3aa: CASSQDPVGRKDTQYF
abundance: -; d_gene: -; j_gene: TRBJ1-6; v_gene: TRBV5-4; CDR3nt: TGTGCCAGCAGCTTGGCCGGCAGGCTAATTTCTTCACCCCTCCACTTT; CDR3aa: CASSLAGRLISSPLHF
abundance: -; d_gene: -; j_gene: TRBJ2-7; v_gene: TRBV15; CDR3nt: TGTGCCACCAGCGCTAATTTCGGTGGGGGCATCTACGAGCAGTACTTC; CDR3aa: CATSANFGGGIYEQYF
abundance: -; d_gene: -; j_gene: TRBJ1-5; v_gene: TRBV3-1/TRBV3-2; CDR3nt: TGTGCCAGCAGCCAAGGGGGGACGGGGCGGAATCAGCCCCAGCATTTT; CDR3aa: CASSQGGTGRNQPQHF
abundance: -; d_gene: -; j_gene: TRBJ1-2; v_gene: TRBV20-1; CDR3nt: TGCAGTGCTAGTCCCAGGCGAGCTAACTATGGCTACACCTTC; CDR3aa: CSASPRRANYGYTF
abundance: -; d_gene: -; j_gene: TRBJ2-3; v_gene: TRBV6-5; CDR3nt: TGTGCCAGCGGGCGAGGGTTCGGTAGCACAGATACGCAGTATTTT; CDR3aa: CASGRGFGSTDTQYF
abundance: -; d_gene: -; j_gene: TRBJ1-5; v_gene: TRBV5-8; CDR3nt: TGTGCCAGCAGCTTGGCGCCCAACAATCAGCCCCAGCATTTT; CDR3aa: CASSLAPNNQPQHF
abundance: -; d_gene: TRBD1; j_gene: TRBJ2-2; v_gene: TRBV19; CDR3nt: TGTGCCAGTGGACAGGGGAGGAACACCGGGGAGCTGTTTTTT; CDR3aa: CASGQGRNTGELFF
abundance: -; d_gene: TRBD1; j_gene: TRBJ2-5; v_gene: TRBV5-1; CDR3nt: TGCGCCAGCAGCCCGGGACAGGAGCTGGAGACCCAGTACTTC; CDR3aa: CASSPGQELETQYF
abundance: -; d_gene: -; j_gene: TRBJ1-6; v_gene: TRBV7-6; CDR3nt: TGTGCCAGCAGCTTAGCTCCGACAGAAAATAATTCACCCCTCCACTTT; CDR3aa: CASSLAPTENNSPLHF
abundance: once; d_gene: -; j_gene: TRBJ2-1; v_gene: TRBV7-2; CDR3nt: TGTGCCAGCAGCCCACGGGACTCAAGTTTCTCCTACAATGAGCAGTTCTTC; CDR3aa: CASSPRDSSFSYNEQFF
abundance: -; d_gene: -; j_gene: TRBJ2-4; v_gene: TRBV29-1; CDR3nt: TGCAGCGTTGTAGTTGACATTCAGTACTTC; CDR3aa: CSVVVDIQYF